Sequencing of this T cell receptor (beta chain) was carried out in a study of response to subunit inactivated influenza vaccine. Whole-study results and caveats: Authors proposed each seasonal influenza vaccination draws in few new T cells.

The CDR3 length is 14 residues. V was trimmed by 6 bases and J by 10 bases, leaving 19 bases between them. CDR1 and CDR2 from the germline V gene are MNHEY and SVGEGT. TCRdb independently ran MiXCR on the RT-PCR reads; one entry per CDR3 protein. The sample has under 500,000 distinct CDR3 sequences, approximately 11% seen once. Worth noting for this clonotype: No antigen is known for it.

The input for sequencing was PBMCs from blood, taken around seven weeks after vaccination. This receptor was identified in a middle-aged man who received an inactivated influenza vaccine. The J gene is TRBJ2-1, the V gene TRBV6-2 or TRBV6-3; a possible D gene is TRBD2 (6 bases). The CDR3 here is CASRSGGSVSEQFF. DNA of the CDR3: TGTGCCAGCAGAAGTGGAGGGTCAGTCTCGGAGCAGTTCTTC.